This T cell receptor (beta chain) was captured in a study of T cell clones after liver transplantation. Study-wide context: Immunosuppression withdrawal was tried within 2 years after liver transplantation in this trial. Standard immunosuppression, with no induction, continued until 12-24 months after transplant. Study outcomes and limitations: Graft donor-reactive T cells possibly entered the graft instead of undergoing deletion. Compared with third party-reactive sequences, donor-reactive ones declined more, independent of withdrawal success.

Profiled with immunoSEQ multiplex PCR; TCRdb holds only in-frame clones, not every one. The repertoire has about 53,000 clones, about four fifths of them found once; the top ten carry approximately 8%. This CDR3 region has 15 residues. V shed 2 bases and J shed 2 bases, with 12 bases lying between them. This clone was recorded a few times. Its antigen is as yet unknown. The rearrangement joins TRBV23-1 to TRBJ2-5, with a possible D match to TRBD1 (5 bases). TRBV23-1 is treated as an ORF (open reading frame) with a function not yet certain. The TCR sequence derives from a human donor who received a liver transplant. The source was CD4+ T cells from blood, collected before liver transplant. CDR3 sequence: CASSQQQEKQETQYF. The CDR3 DNA sequence: TGCGCCAGCAGTCAACAACAGGAGAAACAAGAGACCCAGTACTTC.